Listed here are 5 T cell receptor beta chains from one sample, sequenced in a study of control samples from healthy donors and cancer patients. Some clones are missing from TCRdb's copy, which holds only in-frame ones; the method was immunoSEQ multiplex PCR. This sample has 150,000 or so clones, with 80% to 95% found just once. The source material was blood. These receptors originate from a man aged 18 to 29 in good health.

This rearrangement joins TRBV28 to TRBJ1-2, with 9 bases aligning to TRBD1. V was clipped by 6 bases and J by 0 bases; unmatched bases: 14. CDR1 and CDR2 from the germline V gene are MDHEN and SYDVKM. The CDR3 totals 18 residues. The CDR3 sequence is CASRSQGAPFITNYGYTF. CDR3 sequence (DNA): TGTGCCAGCAGGTCACAGGGGGCCCCTTTTATTACTAACTATGGCTACACCTTC.

In nucleotides, the CDR3 is TGTGCCAGCAGCTTGGGGACAGAGTATAACTATGGCTACACCTTC. Translated, it gives CASSLGTEYNYGYTF. This chain links TRBV7-2 with TRBJ1-2; 7 positions agree with TRBD1. Germline V lookup: CDR1 SGHTA, CDR2 FQGNSA. This CDR3 contains 15 residues. V lost 3 bases and J lost 1; bases outside the gene matches: 5.

The V call is TRBV30, the J call TRBJ2-3; TRBD2 matches 12 bases. This CDR3 region has 15 residues. V shed 3 bases and J 1 base; nucleotides not matched to a gene: 2. Germline V gene data show CDR1 as GTSNPN and CDR2 as SVGIG (reference sequence). The DNA of the CDR3 is TGTGCCTGGAGAAGACTAGCGGGAGGCACAGATACGCAGTATTTT. Its translation is CAWRRLAGGTDTQYF.

This chain uses TRBV2 with TRBJ2-5, with 10 bases that match TRBD2. V lost 4 bases and J lost 1; bases outside the gene matches: 3. The germline V gene has CDR1 SNHLY and CDR2 FYNNEI. The CDR3 sequence is 15 residues long. The chain's CDR3 is CASSASGGTQETQYF. The CDR3 nucleotides read TGTGCCAGCAGTGCTAGCGGGGGCACCCAAGAGACCCAGTACTTC.

The rearrangement joins TRBV6-2 or TRBV6-3 to TRBJ2-7; D is unclear. The ends were cut back, 6 bases at V and 4 bases at J, with 13 bases in the middle. Germline values: CDR1 MNHEY, CDR2 SVGEGT. The CDR3 loop spans 13 amino acids. The CDR3 DNA reads TGTGCCAGCAGCCCCATGGTTTTGTACGAGCAGTACTTC. Translated: CASSPMVLYEQYF.